These 20 T cell receptor beta chains came from one sample sequenced in a study of blood T cell repertoires in COVID-19. Here immunoSEQ multiplex PCR was the method, and the copy in TCRdb shows in-frame clones only, minus some. The sample includes approximately 30,000 clones, about 84% of them seen just once. Sequencing input: peripheral blood. The receptors shown here come from a man aged 45 to 65 with active or convalescent COVID-19.

Only a few counts were recorded for this clone. The chain carries TRBV5-1 and TRBJ2-1; 11 bases fit TRBD2. V shed 0 bases and J 6 bases; nucleotides not matched to a gene: 5. This CDR3 spans 16 amino acids. CDR1 is SGHRS and CDR2 is YFSETQ in the germline V gene. CDR3 bases: TGCGCCAGCAGCTTGGTGCTAGCGGGAGGAATCAATGAGCAGTTCTTC. Protein: CASSLVLAGGINEQFF.

The chain links TRBV11-2 to TRBJ2-3, with 11 bases lining up with TRBD2. The ends lost 5 bases at V and 2 bases at J; junction bases unmatched: 12. This CDR3 region has 18 residues. CDR1 is SGHAT and CDR2 is FQNNGV in the germline V gene. The CDR3 DNA reads as TGTGCCAGCAGCGCAGGGGCTACTAGCGGGGGCCACACAGATACGCAGTATTTT. Amino acids: CASSAGATSGGHTDTQYF.

The CDR3 reads CAISGLNSPLHF. The CDR3 DNA reads as TGTGCCATTTCAGGGTTGAATTCACCCCTCCACTTT. This sequence joins TRBV10-3 and TRBJ1-6; TRBD1 might be the D (5 bases). This CDR3 has 12 residues. The germline V gene encodes CDR1 ENHRY and CDR2 SYGVKD. Between the trimmed V and J ends, which lost 9 bases and 7 bases, there was a span of 10 bases.

The V call is TRBV5-1, the J call TRBJ2-5; unclear D gene. Germline CDR1 SGHRS, CDR2 YFSETQ. CDR3 length: 14 amino acids. Trimming stripped 5 bases from V and 0 bases from J, with 11 bases between. The CDR3: CASSIGDYQETQYF. DNA of the CDR3: TGCGCCAGCAGTATCGGAGACTACCAAGAGACCCAGTACTTC.

This chain joins TRBV28 and TRBJ1-6, with D perhaps matching TRBD1 (5 bases). V shed 3 bases and J shed 0 bases, with 9 bases lying between them. Germline V gene data show CDR1 as MDHEN and CDR2 as SYDVKM. This CDR3 is 16 amino acids long. CDR3 amino acids: CASSFTQVSYNSPLHF. Here the CDR3 DNA reads TGTGCCAGCAGTTTTACACAGGTCTCCTATAATTCACCCCTCCACTTT.

This rearrangement joins TRBV6-6 to TRBJ2-1; TRBD1 agrees at 8 bases. The CDR3 sequence is 12 residues long. The germline V gene has CDR1 MNHNY and CDR2 SVGAGI (reference sequence). V was clipped by 6 bases and J by 6 bases; unmatched bases: 1. This CDR3 is CASSTGGNEQFF. CDR3 in DNA: TGTGCCAGCAGCACAGGGGGCAATGAGCAGTTCTTC.

The rearrangement uses TRBV19 and TRBJ1-1; the D is unclear. The V gene's germline CDR1 is LNHDA and CDR2 SQIVND (reference sequence). The length of the CDR3 is 12 residues. Trimming shortened V by 0 bases and J by 5 bases, and 4 bases separated the two germline ends. CDR3 bases: TGTGCCAGTAGTATAGATCGGACTGAAGCTTTCTTT. This sequence encodes CASSIDRTEAFF.

This clone is labeled as medium-sized (0.01 to 0.1%). The rearrangement uses TRBV7-2 and TRBJ2-1; a possible D gene is TRBD2 (5 bases). V gave up 1 base and J gave up 7 bases, with 14 bases separating them. Germline V gene lookup returns CDR1 SGHTA and CDR2 FQGNSA. The CDR3 runs 15 residues. The CDR3 sequence is CASSLVLAIGNEQFF. The CDR3 DNA reads as TGTGCCAGCAGCTTAGTCCTAGCCATAGGGAATGAGCAGTTCTTC.

This chain connects TRBV24-1 to TRBJ1-5; 9 nucleotides match TRBD1. V shed 7 bases, J shed 5 bases, and the junction held 5 bases outside the gene matches. The CDR3 extends over 14 amino acids. The germline V gene has CDR1 KGHDR and CDR2 SFDVKD. The CDR3: CATRGRTGDQPQHF. CDR3 nucleotide sequence: TGTGCCACCAGGGGGCGGACAGGGGATCAGCCCCAGCATTTT.

The rearrangement uses TRBV19 and TRBJ1-4; D might be TRBD1 (5 bases). Trimming cost V 11 bases and J 8 bases, with 18 bases left between them. The CDR3 loop spans 13 amino acids. The germline CDR1 and CDR2 sequences are LNHDA and SQIVND (reference sequence). For the CDR3, the DNA is TGTGCCGCCAACCTGGGGCGGAACGAAAAACTGTTTTTT. This sequence encodes CAANLGRNEKLFF.

The J gene is TRBJ2-5, the V gene TRBV18, with D unclear. The V end was cut by 3 bases, the J end by 5 bases, with 19 bases between. Germline loops: CDR1 KGHSH, CDR2 LQKENI. This CDR3 contains 16 residues. The CDR3 protein is CASSPITSLVSETQYF. The CDR3, as DNA: TGTGCCAGCTCACCCATCACGTCTCTAGTTAGTGAGACCCAGTACTTC.

This clone was seen more than once but under ten times. V and J are TRBV7-9 and TRBJ2-5; TRBD2 might be the D (5 bases). This CDR3 contains 13 residues. Germline V gives CDR1 SEHNR, CDR2 FQNEAQ (reference sequence). Trimming cost V 1 base and J 5 bases, with 8 bases left between them. The CDR3 bases are TGTGCCAGCAGCTTAGACGGGAATGAGACCCAGTACTTC. This sequence encodes CASSLDGNETQYF.

CDR3 sequence reads: CASSQEEKRGPAREQYF. The CDR3 nucleotides read TGTGCCAGCAGCCAAGAGGAAAAGCGGGGGCCCGCTAGGGAGCAGTACTTC. The gene calls are TRBV14 and TRBJ2-7, with TRBD2 matching over 8 bases. The CDR3 extends over 17 amino acids. J was trimmed by 7 bases and V by 0 bases; bases with no gene match: 14. Germline CDR1 and CDR2: SGHDN and FVKESK.

The chain employs TRBV10-3 and TRBJ2-1; 8 positions agree with TRBD1. Germline assignment: CDR1 ENHRY and CDR2 SYGVKD. The trim removed 5 bases at V and 2 bases at J, leaving 8 bases unmatched. This CDR3 has 16 amino acids. The CDR3 here is CAISFTTGGTYNEQFF. CDR3 DNA sequence: TGTGCCATCAGTTTTACTACAGGGGGTACCTACAATGAGCAGTTCTTC.

The chain recombines TRBV29-1 with TRBJ1-2; D is perhaps TRBD1 (6 bases). The CDR3 has 14 amino acids. The germline CDR1 and CDR2 sequences are SQVTM and ANQGSEA. Trimming cost V 6 bases and J 10 bases, with 24 bases left between them. The DNA for the CDR3 is TGCAGCGTAGCTCGGGACACATCGCCCCTTGTCTACACCTTC. Its translation is CSVARDTSPLVYTF.

This clone was seen a single time. Written as DNA, the CDR3 is TGTGCCATCACTGACGCGGGAACCGGGGAGCTGTTTTTT. Amino acids: CAITDAGTGELFF. V gene TRBV10-3 combines with J gene TRBJ2-2, with a possible D match to TRBD2 (6 bases). Trimming removed 7 bases from V and 5 bases from J, with 11 bases in between. CDR1 ENHRY and CDR2 SYGVKD come from the germline V gene. The CDR3 runs to 13 residues.

V and J are TRBV10-2 and TRBJ2-3, with TRBD1 as a possible D gene (6 bases). Germline V gene sequence: CDR1 WSHSY, CDR2 SAAADI. The CDR3 has 14 residues. Trimming stripped 6 bases from V and 3 bases from J, with 13 bases between. The CDR3 nucleotides are TGCGCCAGCAGCCAACAGGGTTGGACAGATACGCAGTATTTT. Its translation: CASSQQGWTDTQYF.

The J gene is TRBJ1-5, the V gene TRBV11-2; no reliable D call. CDR1 SGHAT and CDR2 FQNNGV come from the germline V gene. The CDR3 runs to 14 residues. Trimming left V 5 bases short and J 5 bases short, with 13 bases between. CDR3 nucleotides: TGTGCCAGCAGCACCGACACGGATTATCAGCCCCAGCATTTT. Translating it yields CASSTDTDYQPQHF.

The J gene is TRBJ1-4, the V gene TRBV27; possible D gene TRBD1, 6 bases. The CDR3 loop spans 16 amino acids. V was cut by 5 bases and J by 6 bases, with 19 bases left in between. Germline V gene lookup returns CDR1 MNHEY and CDR2 SMNVEV (reference sequence). CDR3 loop: CASSLIGHGGYEKLFF. The DNA for the CDR3 is TGTGCCAGCAGTCTAATTGGCCATGGGGGCTATGAAAAACTGTTTTTT. The whole variable domain, remainder taken from reference TRBV27 and TRBJ1-4, is EAQVTQNPRYLITVTGKKLTVTCSQNMNHEYMSWYRQDPGLGLRQIYYSMNVEVTDKGDVPEGYKVSRKEKRNFPLILESPSPNQTSLYFCASSLIGHGGYEKLFFGSGTQLSVL.

This CDR3 is CASSLPANTGELFF. CDR3 sequence (DNA): TGCGCCAGCAGCTTGCCCGCGAACACCGGGGAGCTGTTTTTT. The chain recombines TRBV5-1 with TRBJ2-2; D unclear. The CDR3 sequence is 14 residues long. With 1 base removed from V and 0 bases from J, the gap between germline ends came to 4 bases. Germline-derived CDR1 and CDR2 are SGHRS and YFSETQ.